This T cell receptor beta chain appears in the sequencing data of a study of T cell changes during pregnancy in multiple sclerosis. The germline gives CDR1 SGHTA, CDR2 FQGNSA. The CDR3 covers 16 residues. V trimming: 5 bases; J trimming: 3 bases; junction bases outside the gene matches: 12. Some clones are missing from TCRdb's copy, which holds only in-frame ones; the method was immunoSEQ multiplex PCR. This sample has approximately 57,000 clones; about 91% occur once, and the top ten carry 3% to 4%. The sample here was peripheral blood, taken after pregnancy. The chain uses TRBV7-2 and TRBJ1-2; 7 bases fit TRBD1. The receptor was derived from a female donor in good health, enrolled as a control in a pregnancy study. CDR3 region: CASSPHEGAHYYGYTF. CDR3 bases: TGTGCCAGCAGCCCTCACGAGGGGGCGCATTACTATGGCTACACCTTC.